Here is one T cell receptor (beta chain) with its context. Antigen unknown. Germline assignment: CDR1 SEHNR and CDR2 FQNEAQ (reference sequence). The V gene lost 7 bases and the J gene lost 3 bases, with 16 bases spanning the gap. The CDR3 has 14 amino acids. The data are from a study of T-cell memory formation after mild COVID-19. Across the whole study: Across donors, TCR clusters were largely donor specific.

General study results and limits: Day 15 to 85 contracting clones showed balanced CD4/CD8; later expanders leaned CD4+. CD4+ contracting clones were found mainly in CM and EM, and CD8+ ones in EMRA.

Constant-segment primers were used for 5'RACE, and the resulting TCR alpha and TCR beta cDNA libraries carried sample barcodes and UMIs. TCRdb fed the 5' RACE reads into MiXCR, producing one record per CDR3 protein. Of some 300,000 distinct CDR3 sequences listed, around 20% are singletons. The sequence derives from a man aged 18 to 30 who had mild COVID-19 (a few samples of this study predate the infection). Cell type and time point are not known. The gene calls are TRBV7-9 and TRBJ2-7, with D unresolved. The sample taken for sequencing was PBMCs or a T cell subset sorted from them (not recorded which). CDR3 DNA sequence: TGTGCCAGCACCTCGACCCGGCAGAACTACGAGCAGTACTTC. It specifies CASTSTRQNYEQYF.